This TCR beta chain was documented in a study of T cells after yellow fever vaccination (dated by TCRdb to the late 2010s). Turning to the overall study: The SMART-Seq v4 Ultra Low Input RNA kit was used to prepare libraries from fractions with low cell numbers. To follow T-cell clones before and after both primary and booster YFV17D yellow fever vaccination, bulk TCR alpha and beta repertoires underwent longitudinal sequencing. Two healthy male donors, one aged 18 to 30 and one aged 30 to 40 years, were included in the cohort. Blood samples were taken at several timepoints before and after primary and secondary immunization, and bulk PBMC replicates and cell subsets were isolated. Overall study outcomes, separate from this receptor: Compared with the primary T-cell response, the secondary T-cell response was faster but weaker, reaching its peak on day 5 rather than on day 15. Because only a couple of donors were included in the study, the extent to which the findings can be generalized is limited. After the booster, most of the clones that had expanded following primary vaccination were detected again (roughly 97% of CD4 and around 90% of CD8), which suggests that memory was broadly maintained. Computational filtering was needed because FACS-sorted repertoires could contain abundant contaminating clonotypes from the bulk population. A small fraction of clonotypes showed up in both the CD4 and CD8 compartments, probably as a result of convergent recombination.

The label giving this sample's treatment or condition can be read as: live attenuated yellow fever vaccine strain. At every blood-draw timepoint, two biological replicates of bulk PBMCs were collected. PBMCs were isolated from peripheral blood using a standard Ficoll-Paque protocol. TriZol was used to extract RNA from bulk PBMCs, CD4 and CD8 fractions, and dextramer-positive and dextramer-negative fractions. According to the germline V gene, CDR1 reads SGHNT and CDR2 reads YENEEA. V loses 5 bases, J loses 3 bases, and the germline ends lie 11 bases apart. Counted from cysteine to phenylalanine, this CDR3 has 13 amino acids. Only the CDR3 DNA is retained, 39 bases long and in frame from the first base. As to this clonotype: There is no known antigen for this receptor. No base-level quality is on record; no much larger clone is a single base apart.

Instrument used: Illumina NovaSeq 6000. TCR cDNA was synthesized by 5'RACE template switching, through which a universal primer site and unique molecular identifiers were introduced. cDNA synthesis was primed from both the TCR alpha and TCR beta constant segments. Two PCR steps were used to amplify libraries, with sample barcodes and sequencing adapters being added in the second step. Sequencing of the libraries was done on either Illumina HiSeq 2500 (2x100 bp) or NovaSeq (2x150 bp). Turning to the authors' computational methods: Demultiplexing of reads and collapsing into UMI consensus sequences were performed with MIGEC, and V(D)J alignment was carried out with MiXCR. Using edgeR on replicate PBMC samples, clonotypes were called vaccine-responding if FDR was below 0.01 and the log2 fold change was above 5 up to day 15. Each bulk clonotype received a CD4 or CD8 identity based on whether the sequenced CD4 or CD8 repertoire contained that clonotype at higher abundance. TCRdb itself trimmed the public reads at Q25 with fastp, ran MiXCR and retained productive beta chains. CDR3 protein duplicates are merged, each entry listing the most common genes and DNA. The V and J calls come from TCRdb's annotation, not from the publication. The sample table contains approximately 450,000 distinct CDR3 sequences; only one count was recorded for around 20% of them. Of the sample, over 15% is held by the ten largest clones.

The sequencing used PBMCs, collected before the yellow fever booster vaccination. The rearrangement combines TRBV11-3 with TRBJ2-7; a weak D assignment points to TRBD1 (6 bases agree). This clonotype originated in a man between 18 and 29 years old who received the YFV17D yellow fever vaccine. For the CDR3, the sequence is CASSPPDSYEQYF. Read as DNA, the sequence is TGTGCCAGCAGCCCTCCGGACAGCTACGAGCAGTACTTC.